This T cell receptor (beta chain) was captured in a study of T cells after yellow fever vaccination. Overall study context: SMART-Seq v4 Ultra Low Input served to prepare low-cell-number fractions. Study-wide results and limits: FACS-sorted repertoires could harbor abundant contaminating bulk-population clonotypes.

A word on this clonotype: Its antigen is undetermined.

V lost 0 bases, J lost 1 base, and 2 bases stayed unmatched. The CDR3 has 16 residues. From germline, CDR1 is LGHDT and CDR2 YNNKEL (reference sequence). The 5'RACE template-switching step produced TCR cDNA and added a universal primer site and UMIs. TCRdb called the 5' RACE reads again in MiXCR, with one record for every CDR3 protein. Found here are about 300,000 distinct CDR3 sequences, around 7.3% of them singletons; the top ten hold 15% to 20%. Sequencing used PBMCs, obtained roughly 47 days after the first yellow fever vaccination. V is TRBV3-1 and J is TRBJ2-5, with 10 nucleotides matching TRBD2. The sequence was collected from a young man who received the YFV17D yellow fever vaccine. The CDR3 DNA follows: TGTGCCAGCAGCCAAGATAGCGGGGGGCGCCAAGAGACCCAGTACTTC. This sequence encodes CASSQDSGGRQETQYF.